The 2 T cell receptor beta chains below all came from one sample that was sequenced in a study of blood T cell repertoires in COVID-19. Assay used: immunoSEQ multiplex PCR; TCRdb lists only in-frame clones, some missing. The sample includes approximately 260,000 clones, 70% to 90% seen only once; the top ten take 2.1%. What was sequenced was peripheral blood. These receptor sequences come from a woman aged 40 to 55 who had recovered from COVID-19.

The genes are TRBV4-2 and TRBJ2-7; a possible D gene is TRBD2 (6 bases). V dropped 0 bases and J dropped 0 bases, with 12 bases sitting between them. Germline CDR1 and CDR2: LGHNA and YNFKEQ. CDR3 size: 16 residues. The CDR3 coding sequence is TGTGCCAGCAGCCAAGATGGCGCGGGGAGCTCCTACGAGCAGTACTTC. Protein product: CASSQDGAGSSYEQYF.

This clone has only one observation. The gene calls are TRBV6-2 or TRBV6-3 and TRBJ1-4, with D perhaps matching TRBD1 (6 bases). Germline CDR1 reads MNHEY; CDR2 reads SVGEGT. V lost 1 base and J lost 4, with 10 bases in between. The CDR3 extends over 15 amino acids. The CDR3 DNA reads TGTGCCAGCAGTTACTTTGCCAGGGGTAATGAAAAACTGTTTTTT. This encodes CASSYFARGNEKLFF.